This T cell receptor (beta chain) appears in the sequencing data of a study of early T cells in non-severe SARS-CoV-2 infection. The wider study: Sequencing input comprised bulk RNA from unsorted whole blood; chain pairing was not available. Study conclusions and caveats: Matching results from VDJdb favored anti-spike CD8 responses, leaving private and CD4 specificities undetected.

As part of library construction, unique molecular identifiers were attached to individual cDNA molecules. TCRdb ran MiXCR on the 5' RACE reads and lists one entry per CDR3 protein. Among tens of thousands of distinct CDR3 sequences listed, 9.5% to 15% were seen once. This clonotype occurred many times. Its cognate antigen is unknown. V dropped 5 bases and J dropped 5; count of bases not matched to a gene: 0. The CDR3 length is 13 residues. CDR1 is SNHLY and CDR2 is FYNNEI in the germline V gene. This rearrangement joins TRBV2 to TRBJ2-3; 11 bases fit TRBD2. Sequencing was done on a sample of whole blood. The receptor was isolated from an adult who was a healthcare worker with PCR-confirmed SARS-CoV-2 infection or an uninfected control (not recorded which). CDR3 residues: CASSTSGRDTQYF. As DNA, the CDR3 is TGTGCCAGCAGTACTAGCGGGAGAGATACGCAGTATTTT.